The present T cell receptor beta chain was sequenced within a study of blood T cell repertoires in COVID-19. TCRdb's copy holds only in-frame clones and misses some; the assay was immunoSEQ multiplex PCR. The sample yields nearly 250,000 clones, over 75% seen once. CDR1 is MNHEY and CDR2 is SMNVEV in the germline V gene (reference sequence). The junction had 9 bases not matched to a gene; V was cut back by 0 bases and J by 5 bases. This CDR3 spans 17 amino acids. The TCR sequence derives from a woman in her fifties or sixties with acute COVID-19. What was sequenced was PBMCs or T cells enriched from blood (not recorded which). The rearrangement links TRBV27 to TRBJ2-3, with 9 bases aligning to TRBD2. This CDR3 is CASSLSPSGESIDTQYF. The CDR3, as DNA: TGTGCCAGCAGTTTATCCCCTAGCGGGGAAAGTATAGATACGCAGTATTTT.